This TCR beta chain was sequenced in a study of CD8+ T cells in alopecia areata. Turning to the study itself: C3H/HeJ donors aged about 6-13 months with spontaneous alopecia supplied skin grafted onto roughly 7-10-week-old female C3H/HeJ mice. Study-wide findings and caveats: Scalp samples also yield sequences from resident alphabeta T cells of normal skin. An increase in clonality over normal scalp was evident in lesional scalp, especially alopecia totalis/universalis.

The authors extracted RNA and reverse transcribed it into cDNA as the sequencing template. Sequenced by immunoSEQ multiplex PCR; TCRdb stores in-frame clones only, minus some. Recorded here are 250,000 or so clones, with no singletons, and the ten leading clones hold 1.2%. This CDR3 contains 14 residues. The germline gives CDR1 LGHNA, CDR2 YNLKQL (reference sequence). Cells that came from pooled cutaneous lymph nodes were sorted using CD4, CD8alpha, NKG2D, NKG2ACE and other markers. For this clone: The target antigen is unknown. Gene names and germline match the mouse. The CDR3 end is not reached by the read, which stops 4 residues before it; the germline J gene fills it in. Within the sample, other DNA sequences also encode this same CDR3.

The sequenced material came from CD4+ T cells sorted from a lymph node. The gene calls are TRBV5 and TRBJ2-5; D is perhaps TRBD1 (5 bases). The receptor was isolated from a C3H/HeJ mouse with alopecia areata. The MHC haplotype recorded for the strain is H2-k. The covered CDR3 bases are TGTGCCAGCAGCCAAGATCCCAGGGAAGAC. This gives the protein CASSQDPRED. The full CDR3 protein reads CASSQDPREDTQYF.